This T cell receptor beta chain appears in the sequencing data of a study of shared clonotypes between healthy human individuals. Study-level background: Aged between 18 and 49, the donors were two women and three men. Per donor, CD8 memory used one plate, CD8 naive used two, CD4 memory used three and CD4 naive used three.

Selected positively for CCR7 and CD45RO-negative, naive CD8 cells excluded terminally differentiated effector memory CD45RA+ cells. The assay used deep level. Measured with immunoSEQ multiplex PCR; TCRdb has only the in-frame clones, and not every one. The sample records some 2.1 million clones, about 95% being singletons. Findings of the study overall: Depth was large, yet rarefaction showed that sorted-subset sequencing was incomplete.

Germline trimming cut 4 bases from V and 0 bases from J; bases unmatched to any gene: 6. Germline V gene lookup returns CDR1 MNHEY and CDR2 SVGAGI. This CDR3 is built from 16 residues. Comment on this clone: Its target is not known.

The sequence was collected from a young man in good health. The sequenced sample consisted of naive CD8+ T cells sorted from blood. The chain combines TRBV6-5 with TRBJ2-7, with TRBD2 matching over 10 bases. The CDR3: CASSLAGGTPSYEQYF. The CDR3 DNA is TGTGCCAGCAGTTTAGCGGGGGGAACCCCCTCCTACGAGCAGTACTTC.